The T cell receptor (beta chain) under discussion was sequenced for a study of graft-versus-host responses after intestinal transplantation. Clones were read by immunoSEQ multiplex PCR, and TCRdb kept only the in-frame ones, dropping some. The profile shows under 45,000 clones, roughly 90% of them singletons. CDR1 and CDR2 (germline): SGDLS, YYNGEE. There are 14 residues in the CDR3. Trimming stripped 3 bases from V and 1 base from J, with 9 bases between. The gene calls are TRBV9 and TRBJ2-3; D perhaps matches TRBD2 (6 bases). The sequencing here drew on PBMCs, taken around 270 days after transplant. This TCR derives from a human patient who received an intestinal transplant, so some T cells may come from the graft donor. The CDR3 bases are TGTGCCAGCAGCGCTAGCGTAGGCACAGATACGCAGTATTTT. Its translation is CASSASVGTDTQYF.